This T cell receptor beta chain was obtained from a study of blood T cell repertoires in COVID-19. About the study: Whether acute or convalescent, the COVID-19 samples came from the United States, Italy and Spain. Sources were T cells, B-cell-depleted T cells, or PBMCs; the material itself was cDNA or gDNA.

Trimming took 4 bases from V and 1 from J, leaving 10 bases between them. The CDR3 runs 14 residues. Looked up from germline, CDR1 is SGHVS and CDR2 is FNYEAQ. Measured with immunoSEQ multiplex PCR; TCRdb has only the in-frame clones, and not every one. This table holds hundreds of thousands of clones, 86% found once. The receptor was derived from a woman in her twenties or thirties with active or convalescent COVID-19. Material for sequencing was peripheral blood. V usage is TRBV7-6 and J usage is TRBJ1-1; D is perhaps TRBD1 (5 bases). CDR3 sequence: CASSSGHSNTEAFF. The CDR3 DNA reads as TGTGCCAGCAGCTCAGGACACTCGAACACTGAAGCTTTCTTT.